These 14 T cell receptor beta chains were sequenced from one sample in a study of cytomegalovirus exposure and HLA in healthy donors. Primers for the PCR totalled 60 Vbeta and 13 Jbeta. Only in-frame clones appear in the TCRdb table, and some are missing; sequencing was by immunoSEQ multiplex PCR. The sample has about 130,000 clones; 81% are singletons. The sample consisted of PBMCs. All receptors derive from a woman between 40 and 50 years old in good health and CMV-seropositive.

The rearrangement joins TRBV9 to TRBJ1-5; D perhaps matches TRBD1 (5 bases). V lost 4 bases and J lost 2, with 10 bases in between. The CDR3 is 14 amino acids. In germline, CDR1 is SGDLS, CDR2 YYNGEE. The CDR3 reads CASSPSGGNQPQHF. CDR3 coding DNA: TGTGCCAGCAGCCCCTCGGGGGGCAATCAGCCCCAGCATTTT.

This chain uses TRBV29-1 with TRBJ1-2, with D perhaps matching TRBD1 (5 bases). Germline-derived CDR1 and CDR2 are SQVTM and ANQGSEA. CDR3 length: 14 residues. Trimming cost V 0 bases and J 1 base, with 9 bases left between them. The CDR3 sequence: CSVEDLGDNYGYTF. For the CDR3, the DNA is TGCAGCGTTGAAGATTTAGGGGATAACTATGGCTACACCTTC.

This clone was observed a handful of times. The CDR3 here is CASSHRDRKETQYF. The CDR3 coding sequence is TGTGCCAGCAGTCACCGGGACAGAAAAGAGACCCAGTACTTC. This chain links TRBV6-5 with TRBJ2-5; 7 positions match TRBD1. Germline-derived CDR1 and CDR2 are MNHEY and SVGAGI. V dropped 5 bases and J dropped 3; count of bases not matched to a gene: 6. This CDR3 region has 14 residues.

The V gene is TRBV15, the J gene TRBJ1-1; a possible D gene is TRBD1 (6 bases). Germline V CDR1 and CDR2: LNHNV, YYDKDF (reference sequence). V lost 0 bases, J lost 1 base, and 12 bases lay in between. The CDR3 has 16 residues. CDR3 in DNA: TGTGCCACCAGCAGAGAATCAGGGGCACCGAACACTGAAGCTTTCTTT. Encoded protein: CATSRESGAPNTEAFF.

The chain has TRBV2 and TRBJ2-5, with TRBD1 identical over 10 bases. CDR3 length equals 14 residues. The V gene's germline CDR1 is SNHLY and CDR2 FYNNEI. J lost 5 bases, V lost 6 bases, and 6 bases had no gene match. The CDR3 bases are TGTGCCAGCAGGCTGAGGACAGGGGGGGAGACCCAGTACTTC. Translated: CASRLRTGGETQYF.

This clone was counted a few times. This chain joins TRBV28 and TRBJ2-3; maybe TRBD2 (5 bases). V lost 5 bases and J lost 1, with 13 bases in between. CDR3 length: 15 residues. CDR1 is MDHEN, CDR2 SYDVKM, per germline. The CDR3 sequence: CASSTPGAGTDTQYF. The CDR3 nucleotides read TGTGCCAGCAGTACCCCAGGAGCGGGCACAGATACGCAGTATTTT.

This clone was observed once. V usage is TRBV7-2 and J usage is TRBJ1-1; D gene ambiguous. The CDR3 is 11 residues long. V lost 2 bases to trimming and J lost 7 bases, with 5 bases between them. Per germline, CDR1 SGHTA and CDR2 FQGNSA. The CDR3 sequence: CASSLKSEAFF. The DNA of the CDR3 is TGTGCCAGCAGCTTAAAGAGTGAAGCTTTCTTT.

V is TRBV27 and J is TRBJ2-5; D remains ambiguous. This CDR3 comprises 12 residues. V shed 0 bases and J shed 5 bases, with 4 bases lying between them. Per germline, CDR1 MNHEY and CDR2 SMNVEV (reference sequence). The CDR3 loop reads CASSLSRETQYF. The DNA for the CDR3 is TGTGCCAGCAGTTTATCGAGGGAGACCCAGTACTTC.

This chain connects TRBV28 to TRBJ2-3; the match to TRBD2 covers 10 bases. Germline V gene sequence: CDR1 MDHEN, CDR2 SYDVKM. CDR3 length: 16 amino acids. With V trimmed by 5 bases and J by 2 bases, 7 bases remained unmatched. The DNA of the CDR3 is TGTGCCAGCAGTAATATAGGACTAGCGGACACAGATACGCAGTATTTT. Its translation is CASSNIGLADTDTQYF.

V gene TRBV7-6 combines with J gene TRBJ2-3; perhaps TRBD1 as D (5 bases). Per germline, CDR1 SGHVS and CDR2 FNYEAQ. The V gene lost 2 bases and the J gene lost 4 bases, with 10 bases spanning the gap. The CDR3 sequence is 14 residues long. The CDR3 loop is CASSLSTGSDTQYF. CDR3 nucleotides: TGTGCCAGCAGCTTATCCACAGGATCAGATACGCAGTATTTT.

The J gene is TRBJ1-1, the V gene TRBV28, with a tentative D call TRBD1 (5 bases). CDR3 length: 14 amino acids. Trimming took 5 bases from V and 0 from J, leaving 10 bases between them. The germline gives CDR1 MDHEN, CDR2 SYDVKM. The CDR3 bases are TGTGCCAGCAGTACTGACAGCCTGAACACTGAAGCTTTCTTT. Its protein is CASSTDSLNTEAFF.

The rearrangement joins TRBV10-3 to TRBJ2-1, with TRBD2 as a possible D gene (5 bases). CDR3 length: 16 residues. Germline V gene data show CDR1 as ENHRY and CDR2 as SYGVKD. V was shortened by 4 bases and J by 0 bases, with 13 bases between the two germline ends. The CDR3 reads CAISVLAGSSYNEQFF. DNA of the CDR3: TGTGCCATCAGTGTTTTGGCGGGTAGCTCCTACAATGAGCAGTTCTTC.

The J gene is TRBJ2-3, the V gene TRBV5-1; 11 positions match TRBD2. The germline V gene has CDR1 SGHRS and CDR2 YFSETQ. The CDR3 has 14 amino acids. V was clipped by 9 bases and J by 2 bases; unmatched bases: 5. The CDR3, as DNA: TGCGCCACCAAACTAGCGGGGGCCACAGATACGCAGTATTTT. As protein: CATKLAGATDTQYF.

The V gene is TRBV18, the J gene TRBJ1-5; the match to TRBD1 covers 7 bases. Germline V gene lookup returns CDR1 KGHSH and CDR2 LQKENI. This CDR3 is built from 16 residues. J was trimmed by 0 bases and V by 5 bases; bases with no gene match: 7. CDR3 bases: TGTGCCAGCTCAACCCTCGGGACAGATAGCAATCAGCCCCAGCATTTT. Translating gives CASSTLGTDSNQPQHF.